This note documents a single T cell receptor beta chain sequence. It has no known antigen specificity. Per-base qualities were not stored, and no clone one base away is much larger. The sample comes from a study of blood T cell repertoires in COVID-19 (dated by TCRdb to between 2020 and 2021). At the level of the whole study: Collaborator samples came from the United States, Italy and Spain and covered acute and convalescent phases of COVID-19. The material from the prospective study consisted of cDNA or gDNA derived from T cells, B-cell-depleted T cells, or PBMCs. The dataset comprised deeply sampled blood TCRbeta repertoires from subjects exposed to, actively infected with, or recovered from COVID-19. The repertoires were released in a freely available public database intended as a resource for research on the immune response to SARS-CoV-2. Samples were obtained from the ongoing ImmuneRACE study (first 160 participants) and from some 1,200 subjects provided by 6 global collaborators. The sample metadata nearly always contained a de-identified subject ID, COVID-19 status, age in years and sex. HLA class I and class II types, where available, came from metadata supplied by the sample provider rather than from assay-based typing.

The full study reports these points: The amount of clinical and demographic metadata varied by source and participant and was provided uncurated.

Whole blood was collected in K2EDTA tubes by collaborating institutions according to the institutions' own protocols. For TCRbeta analysis, collaborator samples were shipped as frozen whole blood, as isolated PBMCs, or as DNA extracted from either sample type. From V the trimming removes 3 bases and from J it removes 1 base, while the gene matches leave 9 bases of the junction unaccounted for. The CDR3 numbers 17 residues from cysteine through phenylalanine. The CDR3 DNA has 51 bases and is translated from base 1. CDR1 and CDR2, per the germline V gene, are LGHNA and YNFKEQ. The immunoSEQ Assay, a bias-controlled multiplex PCR, was used to amplify TCRbeta CDR3 regions from genomic DNA. Concerning the study's data processing: The number of nucleated cells in each sample was estimated by amplification of reference gene primers within the assay. To quantify the absolute abundance of each unique TCRbeta CDR3 rearrangement, sequence reads were collapsed and filtered. Productive Simpson clonality was computed per sample as the square root of Simpson's diversity index over productive rearrangements. The clones in this table, taken by TCRdb from immuneACCESS, are in-frame only. Not every clone is retained; where verified, under half of the shortfall comes from an unresolved V gene, and the cause of the rest is unknown. V and J calls and clone size come straight from that table; D and trimming were deduced from the DNA. The sample records under 350,000 clones, 80% to 90% of which are singletons. The ten largest clones represent roughly 9.6% of the sample.

Sequenced sample: peripheral blood. The sequence came from a woman aged 70-85 years with acute or convalescent COVID-19. This chain joins TRBV4-2 to TRBJ2-1, with 7 middle bases fitting TRBD2. The CDR3 region: CASSHYRGGGSYNEQFF. The DNA sequence reads TGTGCCAGCAGCCATTATAGGGGCGGGGGTTCCTACAATGAGCAGTTCTTC.